The rows below give T cell receptor beta chains drawn from one sample of a study of blood T cell repertoires in COVID-19. Repertoires were generated with immunoSEQ multiplex PCR, while TCRdb's copy carries only in-frame clones and drops some. The data hold 290,000 or so clones, with around 87% observed a single time. The sample consisted of PBMCs or T cells enriched from blood (not recorded which). The receptor source for this set is a woman aged 18 to 35 with acute COVID-19. The CDR3 runs from the conserved cysteine through the conserved F or W. Each record gives: J gene, D gene, V gene, clone size, CDR3 DNA, CDR3 protein. A D gene is named only where the DNA matches it firmly. The size entry is marked missing in some rows and otherwise reads once, few, many or a size class.

J: TRBJ2-5
D: -
V: TRBV29-1
size: -
DNA: TGCAGCGTTGAGACCGGGGCGGGGGAGACCCAGTACTTC
CDR3: CSVETGAGETQYF

J: TRBJ1-1
D: -
V: TRBV11-2
size: -
DNA: TGTGCCAGCAGCCCATGGCGGACTGAAGCTTTCTTT
CDR3: CASSPWRTEAFF

J: TRBJ2-7
D: TRBD2
V: TRBV5-5
size: -
DNA: TGTGCCAGCAGTCCGGCGGGGCGGGAGTGGGCCTACGAGCAGTACTTC
CDR3: CASSPAGREWAYEQYF

J: TRBJ2-7
D: -
V: TRBV28
size: -
DNA: TGTGCCAGCAGTTTAGGGGGGTCCTACGAGCAGTACTTC
CDR3: CASSLGGSYEQYF

J: TRBJ2-7
D: -
V: TRBV6-5
size: once
DNA: TGTGCCAGCAGTTACAATGGCCACCTTCCCTACGAGCAGTACTTC
CDR3: CASSYNGHLPYEQYF

J: TRBJ1-1
D: -
V: TRBV19
size: -
DNA: TGTGCCAGTAGTATAGATCCAATGGGCATTGAAGCTTTCTTT
CDR3: CASSIDPMGIEAFF

J: TRBJ1-3
D: TRBD1
V: TRBV20-1
size: -
DNA: TGCAGTGCTAGTGTGGGACAGGGATCGGCTGGAAACACCATATATTTT
CDR3: CSASVGQGSAGNTIYF

J: TRBJ2-7
D: -
V: TRBV3-1/TRBV3-2
size: -
DNA: TGTGCCAGCAGCCAAGAACTATTAAAAACCTACGAGCAGTACTTC
CDR3: CASSQELLKTYEQYF

J: TRBJ1-1
D: -
V: TRBV29-1
size: once
DNA: TGCAGCCCCACCTTGGGGGGAGGCACTGAAGCTTTCTTT
CDR3: CSPTLGGGTEAFF

J: TRBJ2-7
D: -
V: TRBV9
size: -
DNA: TGTGCCAGCAGCGCCCCAGGGGCCCTCTACGAGCAGTACTTC
CDR3: CASSAPGALYEQYF

J: TRBJ2-7
D: -
V: TRBV10-3
size: -
DNA: TGTGCCATCTCCAGGACAGACTCCTACGAGCAGTACTTC
CDR3: CAISRTDSYEQYF